This T cell receptor (beta chain) was captured in a study of PD-1 blockade in classical Hodgkin lymphoma. Stated time point: cycle 4 day 1 (C4D1), after five to seven weeks of nivolumab. Brentuximab vedotin exposure varied among the patients, all of whom had relapsed after autologous stem cell transplantation. With regard to this clone: Its antigen is unidentified.

Study outcomes and limitations: What caused the repertoire differences, perhaps disease activity or prior therapy, remains undefined. CD4+ TCR diversity, unlike CD8+, rose significantly by C4D1. Reports described newly diagnosed patients as having lower baseline TCR diversity than healthy donors. Later analyses included only patients treated at least 1 year post-ASCT.

Generated by immunoSEQ multiplex PCR, the TCRdb table keeps only in-frame clones and is missing some. This sample has about 93,000 clones; around 80% occur once, and the top ten carry just under 9.5%. Trimming stripped 3 bases from V and 6 bases from J, with 14 bases between. The CDR3 extends over 15 amino acids. Germline V gives CDR1 MDHEN, CDR2 SYDVKM. The chain carries TRBV28 and TRBJ2-2; D might be TRBD1 (6 bases). The clonotype comes from a human donor with classical Hodgkin lymphoma. The sequences come from peripheral blood mononuclear cells (PBMCs), collected before the fourth cycle of nivolumab. CDR3 loop: CASSFPNRAAGELFF. The CDR3 DNA reads as TGTGCCAGCAGTTTTCCGAACAGGGCGGCCGGGGAGCTGTTTTTT.